These T cell receptor beta chains were read from a single sample in a study of CD8+ T cells in alopecia areata. The method was immunoSEQ multiplex PCR; TCRdb's version includes in-frame clones alone and lacks a portion of them. Among 65,000 to 70,000 clones listed, about three fifths were seen once. Material: CD8+ T cells sorted from blood, obtained at week 0. These receptor sequences come from a human donor with alopecia areata. Both conserved end residues are trimmed from each CDR3. The order of the fields is clone size, V gene, CDR3 protein. Clone size, where shown, is once, few, many, or a class for clones that have expanded.

size: few
V: TRBV7-9
CDR3: ASSLGQLSGEQY

size: NA
V: TRBV27
CDR3: ASSGGVSYEQY

size: NA
V: TRBV29-1
CDR3: SVEDAAGSHEQY

size: NA
V: TRBV4-1
CDR3: ASSQGPGTDTQY

size: NA
V: TRBV27
CDR3: ASSTQDNYGYT

size: many
V: TRBV7-9
CDR3: ASSFGGAAQETQY

size: NA
V: TRBV19
CDR3: ASSLGTRVETQY

size: few
V: TRBV4-3
CDR3: ASSQDLTPERVAYEQY

size: once
V: TRBV29-1
CDR3: SALEGQGYYNEQF

size: few
V: TRBV7-9
CDR3: ASSPPDRANTGELF

size: NA
V: TRBV30
CDR3: AWSVGTGSYEQY

size: NA
V: TRBV7-6
CDR3: ASSSGRVNEQF

size: NA
V: TRBV10-3
CDR3: AISDSDTQY

size: NA
V: TRBV29-1
CDR3: SGWDRGDEQY

size: NA
V: TRBV12-5
CDR3: ASGPGQGWDTEAF

size: few
V: TRBV4-1
CDR3: ASSQDGTGAYEQY

size: few
V: TRBV30
CDR3: AWSDSASGNYNEQF

size: NA
V: TRBV9
CDR3: ASSVAIGSEQY

size: once
V: TRBV2
CDR3: ASRETWGLGYEQY

size: few
V: TRBV27
CDR3: ASSLHPGANTGELF

size: few
V: TRBV30
CDR3: AWSASYEQY

size: NA
V: TRBV6-5
CDR3: ASSYRGGEQF

size: NA
V: TRBV29-1
CDR3: SVEDLGEQF

size: NA
V: TRBV25-1
CDR3: ASTRGLETQY

size: NA
V: TRBV25-1
CDR3: ASSGNSGGYT

size: few
V: TRBV6-5
CDR3: ASSLEPNGANVLT

size: once
V: TRBV30
CDR3: AWGDISYEQY

size: NA
V: TRBV27
CDR3: ASSLGQDNQPQH

size: NA
V: TRBV29-1
CDR3: SVLTEDTGELF

size: once
V: TRBV4-3
CDR3: ASSQGDRVYEQY

size: NA
V: TRBV19
CDR3: GTHSGGSVEKLF

size: NA
V: TRBV4-1
CDR3: ASSLTPGRTEAF

size: NA
V: TRBV10-3
CDR3: AISESSINEQF

size: few
V: TRBV19
CDR3: ASSPGARNEQF

size: NA
V: TRBV19
CDR3: ASTRQGDYGYT

size: NA
V: TRBV13
CDR3: ASSPGRTYEQY

size: NA
V: TRBV30
CDR3: AWRLAGGGTEAF

size: NA
V: TRBV5-1
CDR3: ASSLAGTENIQY

size: few
V: TRBV7-9
CDR3: ASSTSAGTLEAF

size: few
V: TRBV29-1
CDR3: SVDKGTPEGYGYT